The 6 T cell receptor beta chains reported below all come from one sample, sequenced in a study of shared clonotypes between healthy human individuals. The protocol was immunoSEQ multiplex PCR, while the TCRdb copy is restricted to in-frame clones and leaves out a portion. The sample consists of under 850,000 clones, 55% to 75% of them appearing once. What was sequenced was memory CD4+ T cells sorted from blood. The subset: CD45RA-negative fraction. Source of these receptors: a woman aged 30 to 39 in good health.

This clone has only one observation. This chain links TRBV5-1 with TRBJ2-7; 10 bases match TRBD2. CDR1 is SGHRS, CDR2 YFSETQ, per germline. V lost 4 bases and J lost 1; bases outside the gene matches: 11. The CDR3 is made up of 17 amino acids. CDR3 protein: CASSPSSGRSYSYEQYF. Here the CDR3 DNA reads TGCGCCAGCAGCCCTTCTAGCGGGAGAAGCTATTCCTACGAGCAGTACTTC.

In the case of this clone: In the same sample, other DNA sequences code for this CDR3. This chain uses TRBV5-1 with TRBJ1-3; 7 bases line up with TRBD1. The trim removed 4 bases at V and 2 bases at J, leaving 3 bases unmatched. Germline lookup yields CDR1 SGHRS and CDR2 YFSETQ. The CDR3 totals 14 residues. For the CDR3, the DNA is TGCGCCAGCAGCCTACAGGGGACTGGAAACACCATATATTTT. It is translated as CASSLQGTGNTIYF.

CDR3 loop: CASRSDERNYNEQFF. The CDR3 DNA follows: TGTGCCAGCAGGTCTGATGAAAGGAACTACAATGAGCAGTTCTTC. V usage is TRBV28 and J usage is TRBJ2-1; D unresolved. This CDR3 is 15 amino acids long. Trimming pared 6 bases from V and 3 bases from J, leaving 15 bases between. In germline, CDR1 is MDHEN, CDR2 SYDVKM.

The chain links TRBV30 to TRBJ1-5; D not resolved. The CDR3 extends over 13 amino acids. Deletions cut 4 bases from V and 3 bases from J, with 10 bases between. Looked up from germline, CDR1 is GTSNPN and CDR2 is SVGIG (reference sequence). The CDR3 nucleotides read TGTGCCTGGAAATCAGTGCTCAATCAGCCCCAGCATTTT. This gives the protein CAWKSVLNQPQHF.

The chain uses TRBV7-2 and TRBJ2-2, with D unclear. This CDR3 region has 13 residues. CDR1 SGHTA and CDR2 FQGNSA come from the germline V gene. The V end lost 1 base, the J end lost 5 bases, and 5 bases lay between the germline ends. The CDR3 sequence: CASSLDETGELFF. As DNA, the CDR3 is TGTGCCAGCAGCTTAGATGAGACCGGGGAGCTGTTTTTT. Full variable domain (rest looked up from reference TRBV7-2 and TRBJ2-2): GAGVSQSPSNKVTEKGKDVELRCDPISGHTALYWYRQSLGQGLEFLIYFQGNSAPDKSGLPSDRFSAERTGGSVSTLTIQRTQQEDSAVYLCASSLDETGELFFGEGSRLTVL.

The V and J genes are TRBV30 and TRBJ2-7; TRBD2 is a possible D gene (5 bases). V was trimmed by 0 bases and J by 6 bases, leaving 12 bases between them. CDR3 size: 13 residues. Germline loops: CDR1 GTSNPN, CDR2 SVGIG (reference sequence). DNA of the CDR3: TGTGCCTGGAGTGTACTCCGGGGTGGCGAGCAGTACTTC. This translates into CAWSVLRGGEQYF.